This record concerns one TCR beta chain sequence. Sequencing used immunoSEQ multiplex PCR; TCRdb keeps in-frame clones, though not all of them. The table records around 71,000 clones, over 85% of them present only once. This sample stems from a study of technical replicates of blood from several donors. Germline values: CDR1 SEHNR, CDR2 FQNEAQ (reference sequence). The CDR3 consists of 14 residues. Trimming removed 4 bases from V and 4 bases from J; junction bases left unmatched: 4. The chain recombines TRBV7-9 with TRBJ1-3, with 7 bases fitting TRBD1. The material sequenced was T cells isolated from PBMCs. This TCR was recovered from a human donor in good health. CDR3: CASSSDRVGNTIYF. The CDR3 DNA reads as TGTGCCAGCAGCTCTGACAGGGTCGGAAACACCATATATTTT.